The rows below give T cell receptor beta chains drawn from one sample of a study of blood T cell repertoires in COVID-19. Assay: immunoSEQ multiplex PCR; the TCRdb copy retains only in-frame clones and omits some. The table includes approximately 260,000 clones, around 90% detected once. Sequencing input: peripheral blood. The receptors stem from a woman aged 55-75 years with COVID-19, enrolled during active disease. The conserved cysteine and the conserved F or W are not part of the CDR3 here.

TRBV5-1	11	TRBJ2-5	ASSLQFQETQY
TRBV7-8	12	TRBJ2-2	ASSFTENTGELF
TRBV5-8	11	TRBJ2-2	ASSLMRSGELF
TRBV9	14	TRBJ1-4	ASSVASDRQYEKLF
TRBV6-6	11	TRBJ2-7	ASRKDNSHEQY
TRBV5-6	15	TRBJ1-6	ASSPMAGGSYNSPLH
TRBV9	12	TRBJ1-6	ASSVGQPNSPLH
TRBV19	9	TRBJ1-1	ASSTGAEAF
TRBV3-1/TRBV3-2	13	TRBJ1-2	ASSQGPGASYGYT
TRBV10-2	13	TRBJ2-2	ASTWLAGGSGELF
TRBV5-1	12	TRBJ1-1	ASSFGQGGTEAF
TRBV5-4	12	TRBJ1-4	ASRMGPGAEKLF
TRBV7-3	12	TRBJ1-2	ASSPTGQGYGYT
TRBV6-6	11	TRBJ2-1	ASSSFGDNEQF
TRBV9	12	TRBJ1-6	ASSVEQGNSPLH
TRBV15	14	TRBJ1-5	ATSRVRQGGNQPQH
TRBV7-2	13	TRBJ2-3	ASSPRGTTTDTQY
TRBV7-3	12	TRBJ2-2	ASRPGGKAGELF
TRBV18	13	TRBJ2-5	ASSLGAGGQETQY
TRBV7-9	12	TRBJ1-2	ASSFRASPGGYT
TRBV18	11	TRBJ1-4	ASSRAQNEKLF
TRBV6-2/TRBV6-3	11	TRBJ1-5	ASSYRGIQPQH
TRBV2	12	TRBJ1-6	ASSDGDRVSPLH
TRBV7-8	14	TRBJ1-2	ASTISRRTGDNGYT
TRBV4-3	13	TRBJ2-3	ASSRLAGPSDTQY
TRBV2	13	TRBJ2-3	ASSELRPSTDTQY
TRBV30	14	TRBJ1-2	AWSVTVTNPYYGYT
TRBV6-5	13	TRBJ1-5	ASSLNRDRVRPQH
TRBV4-3	13	TRBJ1-3	ASSQEAQGGNTIY
TRBV19	12	TRBJ1-3	ASRDRSSGNTIY
TRBV5-1	14	TRBJ2-3	ASSLVLGASTDTQY
TRBV5-4	12	TRBJ2-5	ASSLGQGVETQY
TRBV19	13	TRBJ2-1	ASSIVSRGGTEQF
TRBV3-1/TRBV3-2	13	TRBJ2-5	ASSQEQGPEETQY
TRBV7-9	13	TRBJ1-2	ASSTARGLNYGYT
TRBV3-1/TRBV3-2	9	TRBJ2-6	ASSQGRDLT
TRBV19	12	TRBJ1-5	ASSLQGGGQPQH
TRBV18	14	TRBJ1-2	ASSPRFKQGNYGYT
TRBV18	12	TRBJ1-2	ASSQLGGKVGYT
TRBV5-1	11	TRBJ2-1	ASSLIRGREQF
TRBV13	14	TRBJ1-2	ASSLTRQGLSYGYT
TRBV19	11	TRBJ1-1	ASRDRGSTEAF
TRBV29-1	11	TRBJ2-2	SVAGTTYGELF
TRBV6-1	11	TRBJ2-7	ASEGQGSYEQY